These T cell receptor beta chains were read from a single sample in a study of blood T cell repertoires in COVID-19. Produced via immunoSEQ multiplex PCR; TCRdb's table is partial and in-frame only. The table lists roughly 200,000 clones, 83% of them singletons. The sequenced sample was peripheral blood. All receptors come from a human donor in a cohort sampled during active COVID-19. CDR3s include the opening cysteine and the closing phenylalanine or tryptophan. A D gene is named only where the DNA matches it firmly. Expanded clones are given a class, and other clones once, few, many or no size at all.

length: 16
J: TRBJ2-3
size: NA
D: TRBD1
V: TRBV28
DNA: TGTGCCAGCAGTCCTCCGAGGGGACAGGGGGCAGATACGCAGTATTTT
CDR3: CASSPPRGQGADTQYF

length: 18
J: TRBJ2-3
size: NA
D: TRBD2
V: TRBV24-1
DNA: TGTGCCACCAGTGATACTGTTACTAGCGGAACCTACACAGATACGCAGTATTTT
CDR3: CATSDTVTSGTYTDTQYF

length: 14
J: TRBJ2-3
size: NA
D: NA
V: TRBV6-5
DNA: TGTGCCAGCACGGAGTCTAGCGGCACAGATACGCAGTATTTT
CDR3: CASTESSGTDTQYF

length: 16
J: TRBJ1-5
size: NA
D: NA
V: TRBV6-1
DNA: TGTGCCAGCAGTGACCAAGGCTTGGGCTTAAGCCAGCCCCAGCATTTT
CDR3: CASSDQGLGLSQPQHF

length: 15
J: TRBJ1-5
size: NA
D: NA
V: TRBV2
DNA: TGTGCCAGCAGTGAAGGGCAGGTGAGGGATCAGCCCCAGCATTTT
CDR3: CASSEGQVRDQPQHF

length: 16
J: TRBJ2-7
size: NA
D: TRBD1
V: TRBV4-1
DNA: TGCGCCAGCAGCCAAGAGGGACAGGGGGCCCTCTACGAGCAGTACTTC
CDR3: CASSQEGQGALYEQYF

length: 14
J: TRBJ2-7
size: NA
D: TRBD1
V: TRBV19
DNA: TGTGCCAGTAGTATAACGACAGGGGCCTACGAGCAGTACTTC
CDR3: CASSITTGAYEQYF

length: 14
J: TRBJ2-7
size: NA
D: TRBD1
V: TRBV5-4
DNA: TGTGCCAGCAGCTGGGGACAGGGGAGGTACGAGCAGTACTTC
CDR3: CASSWGQGRYEQYF

length: 15
J: TRBJ2-7
size: NA
D: NA
V: TRBV9
DNA: TGTGCCAGCAGCGTAGGGACGGTGGGACTCTACGAGCAGTACTTC
CDR3: CASSVGTVGLYEQYF

length: 15
J: TRBJ1-2
size: NA
D: TRBD1
V: TRBV5-5
DNA: TGTGCCAGCAGCTACGGGACAGGTACCAACTATGGCTACACCTTC
CDR3: CASSYGTGTNYGYTF

length: 16
J: TRBJ2-1
size: NA
D: TRBD2
V: TRBV7-2
DNA: TGTGCCAGCTCCGGGACTAGCGGGAGTAGAGGCAATGAGCAGTTCTTC
CDR3: CASSGTSGSRGNEQFF

length: 17
J: TRBJ2-2
size: NA
D: TRBD2
V: TRBV7-8
DNA: TGTGCCAGCAGATTACGAAATAGCGGGAGGAACACCGGGGAGCTGTTTTTT
CDR3: CASRLRNSGRNTGELFF

length: 14
J: TRBJ1-6
size: NA
D: NA
V: TRBV19
DNA: TGTGCCAGTAGTAACGGGGGTTATAATTCACCCCTCCACTTT
CDR3: CASSNGGYNSPLHF

length: 14
J: TRBJ2-5
size: NA
D: NA
V: TRBV5-1
DNA: TGCGCCAGCAGCTTGTTGCCCGGTCGAGAGACCCAGTACTTC
CDR3: CASSLLPGRETQYF

length: 16
J: TRBJ1-1
size: NA
D: TRBD1
V: TRBV6-6
DNA: TGTGCCAGCAGTCTGCGGACAGGGTGGGTGAACACTGAAGCTTTCTTT
CDR3: CASSLRTGWVNTEAFF

length: 13
J: TRBJ1-3
size: NA
D: NA
V: TRBV24-1
DNA: TGTGCCACCCAGGACAGCTATGGAAACACCATATATTTT
CDR3: CATQDSYGNTIYF

length: 13
J: TRBJ2-7
size: few
D: NA
V: TRBV5-1
DNA: TGCGCCAGCAGCTTGGACTATCCCTACGAGCAGTACTTC
CDR3: CASSLDYPYEQYF

length: 15
J: TRBJ2-7
size: NA
D: NA
V: TRBV30
DNA: TGTGCCTGGAGGGGGCAACTCCCCCTCTCCTACGAGCAGTACTTC
CDR3: CAWRGQLPLSYEQYF

length: 15
J: TRBJ1-5
size: NA
D: NA
V: TRBV7-2
DNA: TGTGCCAGCAGCTTAAATCAGGGGCGGGCTCAGCCCCAGCATTTT
CDR3: CASSLNQGRAQPQHF

length: 14
J: TRBJ2-7
size: NA
D: TRBD1
V: TRBV19
DNA: TGTGCCAGCCAACCGGGACAGGGGATCAACGAGCAGTACTTC
CDR3: CASQPGQGINEQYF

length: 17
J: TRBJ2-1
size: NA
D: TRBD2
V: TRBV4-3
DNA: TGCGCCAGCAGCCAAGAGGGTCTAGCGGGGCGCGACAATGAGCAGTTCTTC
CDR3: CASSQEGLAGRDNEQFF

length: 14
J: TRBJ1-2
size: NA
D: TRBD1
V: TRBV4-3
DNA: TGCGCCAGCAGCCAAGAGGAGACAGGGGGTAGCTACACCTTC
CDR3: CASSQEETGGSYTF